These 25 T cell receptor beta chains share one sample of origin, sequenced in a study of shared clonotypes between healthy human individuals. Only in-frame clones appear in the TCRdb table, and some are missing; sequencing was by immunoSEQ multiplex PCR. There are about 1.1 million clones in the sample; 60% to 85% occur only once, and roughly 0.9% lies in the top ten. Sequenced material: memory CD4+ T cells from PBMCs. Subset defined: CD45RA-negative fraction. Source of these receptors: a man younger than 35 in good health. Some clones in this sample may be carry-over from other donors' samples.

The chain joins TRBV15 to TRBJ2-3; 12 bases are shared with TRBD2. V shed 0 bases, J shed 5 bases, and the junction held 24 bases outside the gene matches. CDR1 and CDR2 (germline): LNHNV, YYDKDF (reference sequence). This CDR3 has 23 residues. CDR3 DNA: TGTGCCACCAGCAGAGATCTGGTATGGACTAGCGGGATCTCAATCCTACGGGGAGATACGCAGTATTTT. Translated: CATSRDLVWTSGISILRGDTQYF.

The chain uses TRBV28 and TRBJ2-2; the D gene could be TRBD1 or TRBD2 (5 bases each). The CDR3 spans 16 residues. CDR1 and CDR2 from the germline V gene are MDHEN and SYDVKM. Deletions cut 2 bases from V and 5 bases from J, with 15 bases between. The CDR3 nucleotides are TGTGCCAGCAGTTTACGCCGGACACGGAGGACCGGGGAGCTGTTTTTT. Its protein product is CASSLRRTRRTGELFF.

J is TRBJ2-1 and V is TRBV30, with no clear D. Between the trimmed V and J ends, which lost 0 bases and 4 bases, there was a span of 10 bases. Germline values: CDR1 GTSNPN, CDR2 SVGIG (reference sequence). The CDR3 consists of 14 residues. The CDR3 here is CAWSVRAVYNEQFF. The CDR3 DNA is TGTGCCTGGAGTGTAAGGGCAGTATACAATGAGCAGTTCTTC. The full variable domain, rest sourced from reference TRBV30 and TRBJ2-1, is SQTIHQWPATLVQPVGSPLSLECTVEGTSNPNLYWYRQAAGRGLQLLFYSVGIGQISSEVPQNLSASRPQDRQFILSSKKLLLSDSGFYLCAWSVRAVYNEQFFGPGTRLTVL.

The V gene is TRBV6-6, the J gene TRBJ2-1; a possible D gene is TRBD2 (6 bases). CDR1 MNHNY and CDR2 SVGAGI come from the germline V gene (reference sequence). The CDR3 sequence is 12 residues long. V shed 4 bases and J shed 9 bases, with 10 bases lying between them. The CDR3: CASSSSEGEQFF. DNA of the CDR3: TGTGCCAGCAGTTCTAGCGAGGGTGAGCAGTTCTTC.

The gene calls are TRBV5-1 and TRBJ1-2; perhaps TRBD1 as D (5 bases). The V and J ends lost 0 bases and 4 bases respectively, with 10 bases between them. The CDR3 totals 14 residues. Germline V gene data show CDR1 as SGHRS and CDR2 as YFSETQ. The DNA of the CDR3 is TGCGCCAGCAGCTTGGAAGGGGAACCCTATGGCTACACCTTC. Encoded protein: CASSLEGEPYGYTF.

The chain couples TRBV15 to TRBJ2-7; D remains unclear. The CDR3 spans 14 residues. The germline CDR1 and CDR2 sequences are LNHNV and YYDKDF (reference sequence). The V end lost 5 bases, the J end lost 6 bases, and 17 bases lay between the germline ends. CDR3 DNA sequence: TGTGCCACCAGCCTCGGCGATCTGTCTCGCGAGCAGTACTTC. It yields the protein CATSLGDLSREQYF.

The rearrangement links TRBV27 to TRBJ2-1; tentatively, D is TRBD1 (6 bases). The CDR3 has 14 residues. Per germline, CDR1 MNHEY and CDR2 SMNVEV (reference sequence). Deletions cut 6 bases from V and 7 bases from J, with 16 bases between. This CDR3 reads CASRAGTRRNEQFF. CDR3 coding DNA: TGTGCCAGCAGAGCCGGGACACGGAGGAATGAGCAGTTCTTC.

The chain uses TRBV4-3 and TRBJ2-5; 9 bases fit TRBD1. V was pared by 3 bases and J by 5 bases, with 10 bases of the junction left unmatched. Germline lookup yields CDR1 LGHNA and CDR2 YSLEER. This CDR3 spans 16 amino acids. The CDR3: CASSQDLNRGRETQYF. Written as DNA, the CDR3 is TGCGCCAGCAGCCAGGACCTCAACAGGGGGCGCGAGACCCAGTACTTC.

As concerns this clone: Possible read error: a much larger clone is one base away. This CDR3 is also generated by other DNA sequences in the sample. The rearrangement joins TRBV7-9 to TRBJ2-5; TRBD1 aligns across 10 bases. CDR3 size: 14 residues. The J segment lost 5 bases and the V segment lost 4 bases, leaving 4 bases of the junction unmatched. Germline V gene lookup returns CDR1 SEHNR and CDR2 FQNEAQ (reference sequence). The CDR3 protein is CASSSRTGGETQYF. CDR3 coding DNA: TGTGCCAGCAGCTCCCGGACAGGGGGGGAGACCCAGTACTTC.

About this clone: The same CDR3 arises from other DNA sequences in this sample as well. Here the CDR3 reads CASSNRGTGELFF. Here the CDR3 DNA reads TGTGCCAGTAGTAACAGGGGCACCGGGGAGCTGTTTTTT. The chain employs TRBV19 and TRBJ2-2; 7 bases fit TRBD1. The germline CDR1 and CDR2 sequences are LNHDA and SQIVND (reference sequence). The trim removed 4 bases at V and 4 bases at J, leaving 0 bases unmatched. The CDR3 has 13 amino acids.

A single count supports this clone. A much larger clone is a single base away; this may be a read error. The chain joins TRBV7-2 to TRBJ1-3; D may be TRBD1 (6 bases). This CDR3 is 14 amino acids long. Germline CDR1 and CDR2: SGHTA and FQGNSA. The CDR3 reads CASSVGGSGSTIYF. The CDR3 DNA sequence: TGTGCCAGCAGTGTAGGGGGTAGTGGAAGCACCATATATTTT.

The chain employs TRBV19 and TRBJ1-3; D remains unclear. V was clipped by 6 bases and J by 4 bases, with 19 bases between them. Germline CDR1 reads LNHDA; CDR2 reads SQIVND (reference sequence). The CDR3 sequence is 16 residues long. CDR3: CASRPRLFRSGNTIYF. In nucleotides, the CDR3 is TGTGCCAGTAGACCTAGACTTTTTCGCTCCGGAAACACCATATATTTT.

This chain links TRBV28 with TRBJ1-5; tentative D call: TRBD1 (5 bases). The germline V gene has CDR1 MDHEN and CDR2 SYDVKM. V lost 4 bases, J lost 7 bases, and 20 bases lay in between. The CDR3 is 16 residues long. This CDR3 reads CASSWGSRVSRQPQHF. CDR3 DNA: TGTGCCAGCAGTTGGGGGAGCAGGGTGTCGCGGCAGCCCCAGCATTTT. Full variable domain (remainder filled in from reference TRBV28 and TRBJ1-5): DVKVTQSSRYLVKRTGEKVFLECVQDMDHENMFWYRQDPGLGLRLIYFSYDVKMKEKGDIPEGYSVSREKKERFSLILESASTNQTSMYLCASSWGSRVSRQPQHFGDGTRLSIL.

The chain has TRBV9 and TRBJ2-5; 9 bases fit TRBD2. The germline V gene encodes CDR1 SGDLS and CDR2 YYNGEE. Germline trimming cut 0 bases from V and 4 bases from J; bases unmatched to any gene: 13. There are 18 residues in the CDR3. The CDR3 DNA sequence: TGTGCCAGCAGCGTAGGGTGGAGCGCGGGAGGGTCTGGAGAGACCCAGTACTTC. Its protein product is CASSVGWSAGGSGETQYF. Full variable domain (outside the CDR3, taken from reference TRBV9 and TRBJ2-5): DSGVTQTPKHLITATGQRVTLRCSPRSGDLSVYWYQQSLDQGLQFLIQYYNGEERAKGNILERFSAQQFPDLHSELNLSSLELGDSALYFCASSVGWSAGGSGETQYFGPGTRLLVL.

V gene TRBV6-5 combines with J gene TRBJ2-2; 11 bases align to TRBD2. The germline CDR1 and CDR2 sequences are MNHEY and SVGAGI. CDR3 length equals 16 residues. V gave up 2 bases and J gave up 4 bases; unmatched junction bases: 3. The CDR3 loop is CASSYLAGGTTGELFF. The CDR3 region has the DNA TGTGCCAGCAGTTACCTAGCGGGAGGTACCACCGGGGAGCTGTTTTTT.

As DNA, the CDR3 is TGTGCCAGCAGCTCCGCTCTAGCTACCTACGAGCAGTACTTC. It specifies CASSSALATYEQYF. The chain recombines TRBV7-2 with TRBJ2-7; D might be TRBD2 (5 bases). Deletions cut 4 bases from V and 2 bases from J, with 12 bases between. Germline V CDR1 and CDR2: SGHTA, FQGNSA. The length of the CDR3 is 14 residues.

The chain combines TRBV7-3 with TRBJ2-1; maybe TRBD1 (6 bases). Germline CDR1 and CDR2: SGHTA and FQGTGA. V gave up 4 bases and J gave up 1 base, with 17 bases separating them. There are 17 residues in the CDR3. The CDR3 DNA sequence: TGTGCCAGCAGCTCGCGGAGACAGGCCGTATCCTACAATGAGCAGTTCTTC. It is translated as CASSSRRQAVSYNEQFF.

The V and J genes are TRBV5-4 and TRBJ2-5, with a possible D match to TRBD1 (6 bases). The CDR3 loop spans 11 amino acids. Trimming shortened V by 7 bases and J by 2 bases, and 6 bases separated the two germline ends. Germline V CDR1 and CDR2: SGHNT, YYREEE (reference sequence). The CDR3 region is CASGTQETQYF. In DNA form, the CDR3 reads TGTGCCAGCGGGACACAAGAGACCCAGTACTTC.

The CDR3 reads CASSLQSTTNEKLFF. In DNA, the CDR3 is TGTGCCAGCAGCTTACAGTCTACAACTAATGAAAAACTGTTTTTT. V gene TRBV7-2 combines with J gene TRBJ1-4; D not certain. The CDR3 consists of 15 residues. The V gene's germline CDR1 is SGHTA and CDR2 FQGNSA. V was cut by 2 bases and J by 0 bases, with 7 bases left in between.

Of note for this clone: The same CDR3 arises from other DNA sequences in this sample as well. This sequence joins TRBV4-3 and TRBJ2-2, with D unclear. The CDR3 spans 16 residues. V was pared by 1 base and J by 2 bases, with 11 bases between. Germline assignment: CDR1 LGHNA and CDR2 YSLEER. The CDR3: CASSQAAAPNTGELFF. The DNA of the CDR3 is TGCGCCAGCAGCCAAGCGGCAGCGCCTAACACCGGGGAGCTGTTTTTT.

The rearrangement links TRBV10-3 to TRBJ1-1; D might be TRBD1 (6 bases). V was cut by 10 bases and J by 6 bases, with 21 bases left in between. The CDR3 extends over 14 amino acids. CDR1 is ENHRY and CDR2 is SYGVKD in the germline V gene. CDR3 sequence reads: CATRPRQDLSEAFF. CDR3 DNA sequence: TGTGCCACCCGCCCAAGACAGGACTTATCTGAAGCTTTCTTT.

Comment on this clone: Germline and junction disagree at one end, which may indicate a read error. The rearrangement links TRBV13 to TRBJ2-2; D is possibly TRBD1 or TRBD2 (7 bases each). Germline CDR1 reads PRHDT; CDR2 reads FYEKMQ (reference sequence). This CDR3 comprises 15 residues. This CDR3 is CASSVGGGRAGELFF. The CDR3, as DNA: TGTGCCAGCAGCGTAGGGGGCGGGAGAGCTGGGGAGCTGTTTTTT.

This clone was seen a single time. Written as DNA, the CDR3 is TGTGCCAGTACGGGGGAAAGGACCTATGGCTACACCTTC. Translating it yields CASTGERTYGYTF. The rearrangement joins TRBV19 to TRBJ1-2, with D maybe TRBD1 (5 bases). Trimming stripped 7 bases from V and 4 bases from J, with 13 bases between. From germline, CDR1 is LNHDA and CDR2 SQIVND (reference sequence). This CDR3 is built from 13 residues. Supplemented by reference TRBV19 and TRBJ1-2, the full variable domain reads DGGITQSPKYLFRKEGQNVTLSCEQNLNHDAMYWYRQDPGQGLRLIYYSQIVNDFQKGDIAEGYSVSREKKESFPLTVTSAQKNPTAFYLCASTGERTYGYTFGSGTRLTVV.

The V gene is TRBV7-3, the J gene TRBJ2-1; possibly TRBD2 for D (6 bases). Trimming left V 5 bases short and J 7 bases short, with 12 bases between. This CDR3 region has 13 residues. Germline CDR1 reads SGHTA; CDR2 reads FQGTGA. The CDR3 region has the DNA TGTGCCAGCAGCAAAGCTCGGGGGAATGAGCAGTTCTTC. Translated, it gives CASSKARGNEQFF.

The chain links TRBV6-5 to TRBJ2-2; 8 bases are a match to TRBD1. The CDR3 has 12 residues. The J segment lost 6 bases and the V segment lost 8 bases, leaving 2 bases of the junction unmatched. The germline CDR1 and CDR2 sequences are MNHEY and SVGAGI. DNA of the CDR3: TGTGCCAGCCAGACAGGGGCCGGGGAGCTGTTTTTT. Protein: CASQTGAGELFF.